At least ten counts were recorded for the clone carrying this TCR beta chain. The antigen remains undetermined. TCRdb reprocessed the multiplex PCR reads via MiXCR and lists one record per CDR3 protein. This sample carries 120,000 or so distinct CDR3 sequences, 20% of them seen once, and the ten largest clones take around 3.5%. Breast cancer patients provided tissue from their axillary draining lymph nodes. This sample stems from a study of breast tumors, draining lymph nodes, adjacent tissues. Findings of the study overall: Tumors had less TCR diversity than lymph nodes, more than nontumor tissue. Data only fit, rather than demonstrated, lymph node origin of most tumor T cells. Findings are consistent with lymph node origin and intratumoral expansion of most tumor T cells. Tumor and nontumor repertoires were significantly more similar in luminal-like than in basal-like breast cancer.

The V gene lost 0 bases and the J gene lost 4 bases, with 25 bases spanning the gap. Germline V lookup: CDR1 DFQATT, CDR2 SNEGSKA (reference sequence). The CDR3 has 18 residues. The chain carries TRBV20-1 and TRBJ2-7, with a possible D match to TRBD2 (5 bases). The TCR comes from a female donor with breast cancer. Some clones in this sample may be carry-over from other donors' samples. Sequenced input: axillary lymph node tissue. CDR3 residues: CSARDLGSGRGRLYEQYF. The CDR3 DNA reads TGCAGTGCTAGAGATCTAGGGAGCGGCCGAGGACGCTTATACGAGCAGTACTTC.